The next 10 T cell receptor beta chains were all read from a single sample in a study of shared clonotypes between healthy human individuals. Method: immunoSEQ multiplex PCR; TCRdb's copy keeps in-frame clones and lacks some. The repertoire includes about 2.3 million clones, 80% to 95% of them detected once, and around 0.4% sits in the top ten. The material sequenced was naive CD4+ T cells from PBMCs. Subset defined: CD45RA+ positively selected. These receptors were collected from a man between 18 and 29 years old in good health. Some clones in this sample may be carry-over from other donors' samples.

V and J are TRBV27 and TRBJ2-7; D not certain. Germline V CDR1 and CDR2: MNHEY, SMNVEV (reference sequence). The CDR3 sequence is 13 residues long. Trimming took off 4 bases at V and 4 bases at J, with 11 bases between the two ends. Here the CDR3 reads CASSSGPLYEQYF. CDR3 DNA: TGTGCCAGCAGTTCGGGTCCGTTGTACGAGCAGTACTTC.

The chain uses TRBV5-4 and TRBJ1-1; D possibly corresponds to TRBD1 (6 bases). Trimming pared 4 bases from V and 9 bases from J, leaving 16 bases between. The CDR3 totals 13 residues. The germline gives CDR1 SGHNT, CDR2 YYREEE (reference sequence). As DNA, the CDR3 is TGTGCCAGCAGCACCAGACAGGAAGGACAAGCTTTCTTT. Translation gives CASSTRQEGQAFF.

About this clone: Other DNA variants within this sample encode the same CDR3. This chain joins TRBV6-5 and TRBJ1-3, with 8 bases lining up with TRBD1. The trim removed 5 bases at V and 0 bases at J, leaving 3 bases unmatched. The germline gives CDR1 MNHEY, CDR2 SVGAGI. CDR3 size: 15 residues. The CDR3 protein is CASSRDRGSGNTIYF. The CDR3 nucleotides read TGTGCCAGCAGTCGCGACAGGGGCTCTGGAAACACCATATATTTT.

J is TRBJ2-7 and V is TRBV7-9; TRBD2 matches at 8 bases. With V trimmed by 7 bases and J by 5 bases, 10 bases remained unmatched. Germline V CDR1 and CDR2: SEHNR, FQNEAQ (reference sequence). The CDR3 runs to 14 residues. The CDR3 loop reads CASTETGTRNEQYF. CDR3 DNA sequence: TGTGCCAGCACCGAAACCGGGACTAGAAACGAGCAGTACTTC.

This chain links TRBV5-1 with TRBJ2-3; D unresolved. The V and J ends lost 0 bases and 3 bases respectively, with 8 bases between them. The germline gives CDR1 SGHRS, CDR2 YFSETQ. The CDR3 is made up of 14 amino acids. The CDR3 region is CASSLAMVTDTQYF. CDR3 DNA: TGCGCCAGCAGCTTGGCTATGGTTACAGATACGCAGTATTTT. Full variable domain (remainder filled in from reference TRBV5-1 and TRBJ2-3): KAGVTQTPRYLIKTRGQQVTLSCSPISGHRSVSWYQQTPGQGLQFLFEYFSETQRNKGNFPGRFSGRQFSNSRSEMNVSTLELGDSALYLCASSLAMVTDTQYFGPGTRLTVL.

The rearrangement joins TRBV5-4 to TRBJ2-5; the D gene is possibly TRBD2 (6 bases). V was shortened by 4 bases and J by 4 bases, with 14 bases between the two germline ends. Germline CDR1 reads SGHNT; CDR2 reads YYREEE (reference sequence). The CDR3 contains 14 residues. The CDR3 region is CASSRAEGRETQYF. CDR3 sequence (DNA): TGTGCCAGCAGCCGGGCGGAGGGGCGAGAGACCCAGTACTTC.

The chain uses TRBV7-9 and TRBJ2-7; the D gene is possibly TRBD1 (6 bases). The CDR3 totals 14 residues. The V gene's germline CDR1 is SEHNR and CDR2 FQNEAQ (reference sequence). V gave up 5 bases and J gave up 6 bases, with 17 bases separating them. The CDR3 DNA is TGTGCCAGCAGCCCAGGGGCGGTTAGTGTCGAGCAGTACTTC. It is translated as CASSPGAVSVEQYF.

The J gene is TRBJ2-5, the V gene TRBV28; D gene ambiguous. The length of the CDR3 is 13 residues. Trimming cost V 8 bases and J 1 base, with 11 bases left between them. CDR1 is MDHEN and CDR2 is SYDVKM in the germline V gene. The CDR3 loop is CASGLGPQETQYF. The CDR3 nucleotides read TGTGCCAGCGGGCTAGGTCCCCAAGAGACCCAGTACTTC. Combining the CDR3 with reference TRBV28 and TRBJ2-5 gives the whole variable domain DVKVTQSSRYLVKRTGEKVFLECVQDMDHENMFWYRQDPGLGLRLIYFSYDVKMKEKGDIPEGYSVSREKKERFSLILESASTNQTSMYLCASGLGPQETQYFGPGTRLLVL.

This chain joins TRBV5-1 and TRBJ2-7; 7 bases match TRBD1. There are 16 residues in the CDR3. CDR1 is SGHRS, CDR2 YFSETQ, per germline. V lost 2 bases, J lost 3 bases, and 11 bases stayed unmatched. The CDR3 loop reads CASSFQPTGTVYEQYF. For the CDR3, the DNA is TGCGCCAGCAGCTTCCAACCCACCGGGACAGTCTACGAGCAGTACTTC.

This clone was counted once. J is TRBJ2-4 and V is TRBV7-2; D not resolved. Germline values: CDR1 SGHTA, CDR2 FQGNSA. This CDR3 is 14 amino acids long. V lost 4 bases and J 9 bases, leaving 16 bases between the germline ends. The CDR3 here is CASSSDRAAAIQYF. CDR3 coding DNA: TGTGCCAGCAGCTCAGACCGGGCGGCTGCCATTCAGTACTTC.